These T cell receptor beta chains were read from a single sample in a study of identifying expanded T cells in peripheral blood. Libraries were prepared by immunoSEQ multiplex PCR; TCRdb keeps only in-frame clonotypes and omits some of them. The data contain roughly 120,000 clones, 88% of them seen just once; the ten biggest clones take up more than 6.5%. The source material was blood. All receptors come from a person aged 18 to 70 in good health. Each CDR3 is given with its conserved first and last residue. The D gene is left open where the match is weak. A clone size is listed for some rows: how often the clone was seen (once, few, many), or a class if it is expanded.

TRBV28,TRBD1,17,TRBJ1-2,-,TGTGCCAGCAGTTTGGGGGGAGAGGGACAGAGAAACTATGGCTACACCTTC,CASSLGGEGQRNYGYTF
TRBV5-6,-,12,TRBJ1-1,-,TGTGCCAGCAGCTTGGGGTTCGCTGAAGCTTTCTTT,CASSLGFAEAFF
TRBV5-1,TRBD1,15,TRBJ2-1,few,TGCGCCAGCAGCGACCGAGGACAGGTGTCAGATGAGCAGTTCTTC,CASSDRGQVSDEQFF
TRBV30,-,13,TRBJ1-4,few,TGTGCCTGGAGTACAGGAGCCAATGAAAAACTGTTTTTT,CAWSTGANEKLFF
TRBV27,-,17,TRBJ1-1,-,TGTGCCAGCAGTTTTTCCCCCGCCCAACGGGCGAACACTGAAGCTTTCTTT,CASSFSPAQRANTEAFF
TRBV9,-,16,TRBJ2-3,-,TGTGCCAGCAGCGTAGGTCTAGCCCCTAGCACAGATACGCAGTATTTT,CASSVGLAPSTDTQYF
TRBV5-8,-,13,TRBJ2-7,-,TGTGCCAGCAGCTTGGGCTCGCGGTACGAGCAGTACTTC,CASSLGSRYEQYF
TRBV7-8,TRBD2,16,TRBJ2-7,-,TGTGCCAGCAGCTATACGATAGCGGGAGGGCCGGACGAGCAGTACTTC,CASSYTIAGGPDEQYF
TRBV5-4,TRBD1,14,TRBJ2-7,-,TGTGCCAGCAGCTTGGGGCAGGGGGACTACGAGCAGTACTTC,CASSLGQGDYEQYF
TRBV19,-,13,TRBJ2-7,-,TGTGCCAGTAGGAACCTACGCTCCTACGAGCAGTACTTC,CASRNLRSYEQYF
TRBV2,-,14,TRBJ2-5,once,TGTGCCAGCAGGGAAACGACAGGACAAGAGACCCAGTACTTC,CASRETTGQETQYF
TRBV19,TRBD1,12,TRBJ1-2,-,TGTGCCAGTAGAGAACAGGGGCGTGGCTACACCTTC,CASREQGRGYTF
TRBV5-1,TRBD1,14,TRBJ1-3,few,TGCGCCAGCAGCCCCGGGACAGGGGGGTACACCATATATTTT,CASSPGTGGYTIYF
TRBV5-4,-,13,TRBJ2-3,-,TGTGCCAGCAGCTCTAAACAGGGAGATACGCAGTATTTT,CASSSKQGDTQYF
TRBV5-1,-,15,TRBJ1-1,-,TGCGCCAGCAGCTTGGGTCTCGGGGAGTATACTGAAGCTTTCTTT,CASSLGLGEYTEAFF
TRBV27,-,16,TRBJ2-7,-,TGTGCCAGCAGTCCACTCGGCGGACTTAGGAGGTACGAGCAGTACTTC,CASSPLGGLRRYEQYF
TRBV11-2,-,13,TRBJ2-1,-,TGTGCCAGCAGCTTAGTAGGGGACCCTGAGCAGTTCTTC,CASSLVGDPEQFF
TRBV7-2,TRBD1,15,TRBJ1-6,-,TGTGCCAGCAGCTTCCGGGACAGCCCAAATTCACCCCTCCACTTT,CASSFRDSPNSPLHF
TRBV2,-,12,TRBJ2-7,-,TGTGCCAGCAGTGAAGGAGAATACGAGCAGTACTTC,CASSEGEYEQYF
TRBV30,TRBD1,14,TRBJ2-2,-,TGTGCCTGGAAACAGGGGGCGAACACCGGGGAGCTGTTTTTT,CAWKQGANTGELFF
TRBV11-1,-,11,TRBJ2-5,-,TGTGCCTGCGGACCGGGGGAGACCCAGTACTTC,CACGPGETQYF
TRBV19,TRBD1,14,TRBJ2-5,once,TGTGCCAGTAGTATAGGGACAGGGGGAGAGACCCAGTACTTC,CASSIGTGGETQYF
TRBV10-1,-,13,TRBJ2-7,-,TGCGCCAGCAGCAGGGGTGGATTGGGCGAGCAGTACTTC,CASSRGGLGEQYF
TRBV5-1,-,14,TRBJ1-4,-,TGCGCCAGCAGCTTGGCGCAGGGTCCGGAAAAACTGTTTTTT,CASSLAQGPEKLFF
TRBV19,TRBD1,21,TRBJ1-1,-,TGTGCCAGTAGTATAACCCTCAACGGACAGGGAGGGGAATATATGAACACTGAAGCTTTCTTT,CASSITLNGQGGEYMNTEAFF
TRBV9,-,12,TRBJ1-1,-,TGTGCCAGCAGCGTAGGGGCAGGTGAAGCTTTCTTT,CASSVGAGEAFF
TRBV6-1,-,15,TRBJ1-2,-,TGTGCCAGCAGTGGGGGACGTTACCCAACTATCGGCTACACCTTC,CASSGGRYPTIGYTF
TRBV27,TRBD2,14,TRBJ2-7,-,TGTGCCAGCAGTCCCAGGACTAGCCCCCTCGAGCAGTACTTC,CASSPRTSPLEQYF
TRBV7-3,TRBD1,15,TRBJ2-6,-,TGTGCCAGCAGCCGGACAGGGTTAGGGGCCAACGTCCTGACTTTC,CASSRTGLGANVLTF
TRBV6-1,TRBD1,15,TRBJ2-5,-,TGTGCCAGCAGTGAAACTTTTACAGGGGGAGAGACCCAGTACTTC,CASSETFTGGETQYF
TRBV27,TRBD1,15,TRBJ2-7,-,TGTGCCAGCAGTTACCAGACAGGGTGGAGCGACGAGCAGTACTTC,CASSYQTGWSDEQYF
TRBV7-3,-,13,TRBJ1-2,-,TGTGCCAGCAGCTTATCACATAACTATGGCTACACCTTC,CASSLSHNYGYTF
TRBV2,TRBD2,16,TRBJ2-5,-,TGTGCCAGCAGTGAATTGGGCGGGAGTGACCAAGAGACCCAGTACTTC,CASSELGGSDQETQYF
TRBV2,-,11,TRBJ2-1,-,TGTGCCAGCAGTGAAAACAATGAGCAGTTCTTC,CASSENNEQFF
TRBV5-6,-,15,TRBJ2-3,-,TGTGCCAGCAGCAAGGAAAAGTTTAGCACAGATACGCAGTATTTT,CASSKEKFSTDTQYF
TRBV6-1,-,16,TRBJ1-4,-,TGTGCCAGCAGTGGTCGGACGGACCACACTAATGAAAAACTGTTTTTT,CASSGRTDHTNEKLFF
TRBV19,-,14,TRBJ2-3,-,TGTGCCAGTAGTATAGGGGGAACCACAGATACGCAGTATTTT,CASSIGGTTDTQYF
TRBV12-5,TRBD1,14,TRBJ1-2,-,TGTGCTAGTGGGTCCGGGACAGGGAACTATGGCTACACCTTC,CASGSGTGNYGYTF
TRBV7-9,-,14,TRBJ1-1,-,TGTGCCAGCAGCTTGACGGCGGGGTACACTGAAGCTTTCTTT,CASSLTAGYTEAFF
TRBV5-4,TRBD2,14,TRBJ2-5,once,TGTGCCAGCAGCTGGACTAGCGGCGAAGAGACCCAGTACTTC,CASSWTSGEETQYF
TRBV28,TRBD2,17,TRBJ2-1,-,TGTGCCAGCAGTTCTGGACTAGCGGACGATGTGTACAATGAGCAGTTCTTC,CASSSGLADDVYNEQFF
TRBV10-3,-,17,TRBJ2-4,-,TGTGCCATCAGTGAGTCTCCGGGTGGGGGGAACGGGAACATTCAGTACTTC,CAISESPGGGNGNIQYF
TRBV21-1,-,15,TRBJ2-2,-,TGTGCCAGCAGCAACTACAGGGAAAATACCGGGGAGCTGTTTTTT,CASSNYRENTGELFF
TRBV19,TRBD1,12,TRBJ2-3,-,TGTGCCAGTAGTTCGGACAGGGATACGCAGTATTTT,CASSSDRDTQYF
TRBV18,-,18,TRBJ2-6,-,TGTGCCAGCTCACCACGCCGGGACACTCCCTCTGGGGCCAACGTCCTGACTTTC,CASSPRRDTPSGANVLTF
TRBV7-2,-,15,TRBJ1-3,-,TGTGCCAGCAGCCCACAACAGGGAAATGGAAACACCATATATTTT,CASSPQQGNGNTIYF
TRBV14,-,16,TRBJ2-5,-,TGTGCCAGCAGCCAAGATTGGGGTCCCCATGGGGAGACCCAGTACTTC,CASSQDWGPHGETQYF
TRBV19,-,16,TRBJ1-3,few,TGTGCCAGTAGTCTCAGAAGGGGGTCCTCTGGAAACACCATATATTTT,CASSLRRGSSGNTIYF
TRBV11-1,TRBD1,13,TRBJ1-2,-,TGTGCCAGCAGCCCGGACAGGCACTATGGCTACACCTTC,CASSPDRHYGYTF
TRBV5-4,TRBD2,16,TRBJ2-5,-,TGTGCCAGCAGCCCCAGGACTAGCGGGGGGGCGGTGACCCAGTACTTC,CASSPRTSGGAVTQYF
TRBV7-8,-,14,TRBJ2-1,-,TGTGCCAGCAGCCGCCAAATTTCGGGAAATGAGCAGTTCTTC,CASSRQISGNEQFF
TRBV4-1,-,15,TRBJ2-3,-,TGCGCCAGCAGCCAAGCGGGGGCTGGGTCAGATACGCAGTATTTT,CASSQAGAGSDTQYF
TRBV18,TRBD1,15,TRBJ2-1,-,TGTGCCAGCTCACTACTCCGGGACAGGGGGCGTGAGCAGTTCTTC,CASSLLRDRGREQFF
TRBV29-1,-,12,TRBJ2-7,-,TGCAGCGTTCAGGAGGGCTCCTACGAGCAGTACTTC,CSVQEGSYEQYF